A selection of T cell receptor beta chains follows, all from one sample in a study of CD8 T cells in Susac syndrome. A single record per CDR3 protein comes from TCRdb applying MiXCR to the immunoSEQ multiplex PCR reads. The table shows around 170,000 distinct CDR3 sequences, with about 91% occurring only once. The material sequenced was CD4+ T cells from PBMCs. These TCRs come from a human donor in good health. CDR3s leave out the opening cysteine and the closing phenylalanine or tryptophan.

>TRBJ2-1|TRBV9
ASSGEDEQF
>TRBJ2-7|TRBV29-1
SVSQLAGVREQY
>TRBJ2-7|TRBV10-3
AISEGADITYEQY
>TRBJ1-1|TRBV6-5
ASSRGPIIVTEAF
>TRBJ1-3|TRBV14
ASSRDGPGNTIY
>TRBJ2-5|TRBV7-9
ASSPGEGPKETQY
>TRBJ2-3|TRBV7-6
ASSPTGSTDTQY
>TRBJ1-1|TRBV20-1
SARGARDAEAF
>TRBJ2-3|TRBV7-2
ASSPTIFPTDTQY
>TRBJ1-2|TRBV5-1
ASSSVGPFYGYT
>TRBJ2-1|TRBV7-6
ASSFGGGLSYNEQF
>TRBJ2-1|TRBV6-6
ASSSGSSYNEQF
>TRBJ1-2|TRBV3-1
ASTTDLTPGYT
>TRBJ2-3|TRBV2
ASSDNGRAETQY
>TRBJ2-7|TRBV7-2
ASTRGGGRNEQY
>TRBJ2-7|TRBV19
ASSVDGTEYEQY
>TRBJ2-1|TRBV5-8
ASSQYSGRLYNEQF
>TRBJ2-1|TRBV3-1
ASSPSVATGYNEQF
>TRBJ2-5|TRBV29-1
SAEPGTRETQY
>TRBJ2-7|TRBV12-3/TRBV12-4
ASSPLGQGFSYEQY
>TRBJ1-1|TRBV7-9
ASSLEGVGTEAF
>TRBJ2-5|TRBV20-1
SARHTGGETQY
>TRBJ2-2|TRBV5-6
ASSLAWTANTGELF
>TRBJ1-2|TRBV6-5
ASSYSGGAGYGYT
>TRBJ1-1|TRBV29-1
SVGGAEAF